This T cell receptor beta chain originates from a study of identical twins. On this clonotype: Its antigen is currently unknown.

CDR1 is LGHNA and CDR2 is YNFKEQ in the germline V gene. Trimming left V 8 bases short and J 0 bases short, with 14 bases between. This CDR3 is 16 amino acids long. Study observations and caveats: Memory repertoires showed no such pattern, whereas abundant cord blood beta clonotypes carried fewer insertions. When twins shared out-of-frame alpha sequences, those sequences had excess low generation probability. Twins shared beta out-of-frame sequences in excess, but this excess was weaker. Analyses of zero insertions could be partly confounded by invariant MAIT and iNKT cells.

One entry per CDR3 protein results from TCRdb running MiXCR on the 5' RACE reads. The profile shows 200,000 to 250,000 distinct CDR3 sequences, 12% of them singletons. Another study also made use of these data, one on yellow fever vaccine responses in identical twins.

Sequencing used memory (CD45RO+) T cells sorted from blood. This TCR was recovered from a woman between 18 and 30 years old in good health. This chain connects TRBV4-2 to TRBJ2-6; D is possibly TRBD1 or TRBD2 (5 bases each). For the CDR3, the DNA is TGTGCCAGCTGTGAGGGACCCCACTCTGGGGCCAACGTCCTGACTTTC. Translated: CASCEGPHSGANVLTF.